This TCR beta chain was documented in a study of early T cells in non-severe SARS-CoV-2 infection. Study-wide context: The input, bulk RNA from unsorted whole blood, was sequenced, and chains were unpaired. Overall study findings and caveats: The matching step, a VDJdb search, favored anti-spike CD8 responses and missed private and CD4 specificities.

The V gene lost 0 bases and the J gene lost 3 bases, with 27 bases spanning the gap. There are 21 residues in the CDR3. Germline assignment: CDR1 MNHNY and CDR2 SVGAGI (reference sequence). This clonotype has only a few counts. What it recognizes is unknown. TCRdb analysed the 5' RACE reads with MiXCR anew, one entry per CDR3 protein. The sample shows about 83,000 distinct CDR3 sequences, roughly an eighth of them seen only once. Material: whole blood. This clonotype was obtained from an adult who was a healthcare worker with PCR-confirmed SARS-CoV-2 infection or an uninfected control (not recorded which). This rearrangement joins TRBV6-6 to TRBJ1-3; possible D gene TRBD1, 5 bases. CDR3 protein: CASSYSLISVVGPENGNTIYF. DNA for the CDR3: TGTGCCAGCAGTTACTCGCTTATTTCCGTGGTGGGACCGGAAAATGGAAACACCATATATTTT.